This passage covers 6 T cell receptor beta chains from one sample sequenced in a study of cytomegalovirus exposure and HLA in healthy donors. Data came from immunoSEQ multiplex PCR; TCRdb stores just in-frame clones and leaves some out. In the table there are 160,000 or so clones, just under 90% of which are singletons. The sample taken for sequencing was PBMCs. The receptors stem from a woman aged 30 to 39 in good health and CMV-seronegative.

This chain joins TRBV30 and TRBJ2-2; unclear D gene. The CDR3 covers 11 residues. Trimming removed 1 base from V and 6 bases from J, with 3 bases in between. Germline assignment: CDR1 GTSNPN and CDR2 SVGIG (reference sequence). CDR3 bases: TGTGCCTGGAGTGGAGCCGGGGAGCTGTTTTTT. It codes for CAWSGAGELFF.

V is TRBV5-1 and J is TRBJ2-7, with 8 bases identical to TRBD1. Unmatched junction bases numbered 6, after V lost 4 bases and J lost 6 bases. This CDR3 contains 13 residues. Germline CDR1 is SGHRS and CDR2 is YFSETQ. In DNA, the CDR3 is TGCGCCAGCAGCAAGGGACAGGCAATCGAGCAGTACTTC. Translation gives CASSKGQAIEQYF.

The V and J genes are TRBV5-1 and TRBJ2-1; 9 bases line up with TRBD1. The CDR3 covers 22 residues. CDR1 and CDR2 (germline): SGHRS, YFSETQ. V shed 4 bases, J shed 3 bases, and the junction held 26 bases outside the gene matches. In DNA, the CDR3 is TGCGCCAGCAGCATCCGGGACAGGGAGGTCTTCCGGTCTCCACCCATCTACAATGAGCAGTTCTTC. This encodes CASSIRDREVFRSPPIYNEQFF.

J is TRBJ1-4 and V is TRBV29-1, with D possibly being TRBD1 (6 bases). The V gene lost 7 bases and the J gene lost 3 bases, with 24 bases spanning the gap. Germline-derived CDR1 and CDR2 are SQVTM and ANQGSEA. The CDR3 has 17 residues. The CDR3 reads CSDGHRVLRLANEKLFF. As DNA, the CDR3 is TGCAGCGATGGCCACAGGGTATTAAGGCTAGCTAATGAAAAACTGTTTTTT.

This chain's CDR3 is CASSEERGKSYEQYF. Written as DNA, the CDR3 is TGTGCCAGCAGTGAGGAGCGGGGGAAATCCTACGAGCAGTACTTC. The rearrangement uses TRBV6-1 and TRBJ2-7; 8 bases are a match to TRBD2. Unmatched junction bases numbered 5, after V lost 3 bases and J lost 1 base. The germline gives CDR1 MNHNS, CDR2 SASEGT. The CDR3 extends over 15 amino acids.

The chain joins TRBV5-4 to TRBJ2-5; 13 nucleotides align to TRBD2. The CDR3 is 17 amino acids. Germline V gives CDR1 SGHNT, CDR2 YYREEE (reference sequence). J lost 4 bases, V lost 3 bases, and 9 bases had no gene match. The CDR3 DNA reads TGTGCCAGCAGCTCTACTAGCGGGGGGGCTAATATAGAGACCCAGTACTTC. Protein: CASSSTSGGANIETQYF.